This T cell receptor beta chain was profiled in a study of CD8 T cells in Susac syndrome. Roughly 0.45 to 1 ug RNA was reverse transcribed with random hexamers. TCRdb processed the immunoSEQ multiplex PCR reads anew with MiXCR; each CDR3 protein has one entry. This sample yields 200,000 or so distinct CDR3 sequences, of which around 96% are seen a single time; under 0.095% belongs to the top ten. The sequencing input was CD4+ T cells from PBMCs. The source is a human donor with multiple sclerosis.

CDR3 sequence reads: CAWSRDRLNSEQYF. CDR3 coding DNA: TGTGCCTGGAGTCGGGACAGACTGAATTCCGAGCAGTACTTC. The chain couples TRBV30 to TRBJ2-7, with 7 bases identical to TRBD1. The CDR3 sequence is 14 residues long. The germline V gene has CDR1 GTSNPN and CDR2 SVGIG (reference sequence). V dropped 2 bases and J dropped 6; count of bases not matched to a gene: 10.